What follows are 5 T cell receptor beta chains derived from one specimen sequenced in a study of cytomegalovirus exposure and HLA in healthy donors. Primers included in the PCR were 60 Vbeta and 13 Jbeta primers. TCRdb keeps only in-frame clones here, not all; method: immunoSEQ multiplex PCR. This listing includes about 35,000 clones. Sequencing was done on a sample of PBMCs. These receptors all stem from a man aged 35-49 years in good health and CMV-seronegative.

This chain uses TRBV4-1 with TRBJ2-2; 7 positions match TRBD2. Germline V gene lookup returns CDR1 MGHRA and CDR2 YSYEKL. This CDR3 region has 15 residues. Trimming at V came to 4 bases and at J to 0 bases, leaving 2 bases not matched to a gene. The CDR3 coding sequence is TGCGCCAGCAGCCCAGCGGGGACGAACACCGGGGAGCTGTTTTTT. Residues: CASSPAGTNTGELFF.

The chain carries TRBV19 and TRBJ1-1, with D possibly being TRBD1 (5 bases). V dropped 2 bases and J dropped 3 bases, with 7 bases sitting between them. The CDR3 covers 13 residues. CDR1 and CDR2 (germline): LNHDA, SQIVND (reference sequence). Written as DNA, the CDR3 is TGTGCCAGTAGTATAAAAGGGGACACTGAAGCTTTCTTT. Encoded protein: CASSIKGDTEAFF.

To note about this clone: At one end the junction does not follow the germline gene, possibly because of a read error. The V call is TRBV30, the J call TRBJ2-7, with 8 bases lining up with TRBD2. The CDR3 extends over 15 amino acids. CDR1 GTSNPN and CDR2 SVGIG come from the germline V gene (reference sequence). In DNA, the CDR3 is TGTGCCGGGAGTCAATCCGGGACTAGTGTGTACGAGCAGTACTTC. This codes for CAGSQSGTSVYEQYF.

The V and J genes are TRBV11-3 and TRBJ1-1; TRBD1 is a possible D gene (5 bases). Germline V gives CDR1 SGHNT, CDR2 YENEEA. V was trimmed by 4 bases and J by 5 bases, leaving 17 bases between them. The CDR3 runs 15 residues. The CDR3 bases are TGTGCCAGCAGCTCAACCGGGACGGAGGGGACTGAAGCTTTCTTT. Translated, it gives CASSSTGTEGTEAFF.

The gene calls are TRBV7-2 and TRBJ2-7, with D possibly matching TRBD2 (6 bases). The CDR3 consists of 14 residues. In germline, CDR1 is SGHTA, CDR2 FQGNSA. Trimming removed 1 base from V and 2 bases from J, with 9 bases in between. For the CDR3, the DNA is TGTGCCAGCAGCTTAGACGGGAGTCCCTACGAGCAGTACTTC. It yields the protein CASSLDGSPYEQYF.